The clone carrying this T cell receptor beta chain was seen ten or more times. Its specificity is not known. This record comes from a study of read filtering for tumor transcriptome and immune sequencing. Turning to the study itself: Mean patient age was around 66 years, range about 45 to 90; 16 to 20 male, 14 to 15 female. Transcriptome libraries were built from DNase-treated RNA. RNA-seq yielded only roughly 75 to 1,300 TCR reads, IR-seq about 4.05 to 11 million. General study points: Compared with RNA-seq, IR-seq gave much higher clonotype depth and reliability.

The library was built from roughly 400 ng RNA with molecular barcoded adaptors for alpha/delta and beta/gamma chains. TCRdb passed the reads through MiXCR, listing each CDR3 protein once. The top ten clones hold about 51% of a sample with about 24,000 distinct CDR3 sequences, 20% to 25% of them seen once. After removal of 4 bases from V and 0 bases from J, the junction contained 6 bases not matched to a gene. Germline V gene sequence: CDR1 MNHEY, CDR2 SVGAGI. The CDR3 sequence is 16 residues long. The gene calls are TRBV6-5 and TRBJ2-3; TRBD2 agrees at 8 bases. Sequencing was performed on a population of CD138-negative cells sorted from bone marrow. The clonotype was recovered from a donor at least 40 years old with multiple myeloma. CDR3 amino acids: CASSSYSGASTDTQYF. CDR3 in DNA: TGTGCCAGCAGTTCCTATAGCGGGGCTAGCACAGATACGCAGTATTTT.